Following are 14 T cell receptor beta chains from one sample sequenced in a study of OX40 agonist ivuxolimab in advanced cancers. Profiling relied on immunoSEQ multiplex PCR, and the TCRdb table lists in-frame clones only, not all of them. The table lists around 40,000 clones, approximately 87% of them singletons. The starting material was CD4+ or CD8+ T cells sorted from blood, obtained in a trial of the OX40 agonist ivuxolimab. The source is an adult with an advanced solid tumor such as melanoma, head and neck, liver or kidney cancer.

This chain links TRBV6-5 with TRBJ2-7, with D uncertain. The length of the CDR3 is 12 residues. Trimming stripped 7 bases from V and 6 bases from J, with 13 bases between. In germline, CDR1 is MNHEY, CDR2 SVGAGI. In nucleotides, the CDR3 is TGTGCCAGCAAAGCTGCGTTTGGCGAGCAGTACTTC. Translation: CASKAAFGEQYF.

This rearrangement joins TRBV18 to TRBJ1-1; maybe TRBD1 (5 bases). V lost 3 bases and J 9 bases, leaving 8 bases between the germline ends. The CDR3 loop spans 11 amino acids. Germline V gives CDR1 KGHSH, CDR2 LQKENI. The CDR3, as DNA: TGTGCCAGCTCACCGTGGGGCAAAGCTTTCTTT. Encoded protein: CASSPWGKAFF.

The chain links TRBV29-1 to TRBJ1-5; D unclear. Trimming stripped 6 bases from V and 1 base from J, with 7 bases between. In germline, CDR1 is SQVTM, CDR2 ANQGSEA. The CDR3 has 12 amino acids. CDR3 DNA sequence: TGCAGCGTAAAAGGGAGCAATCAGCCCCAGCATTTT. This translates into CSVKGSNQPQHF.

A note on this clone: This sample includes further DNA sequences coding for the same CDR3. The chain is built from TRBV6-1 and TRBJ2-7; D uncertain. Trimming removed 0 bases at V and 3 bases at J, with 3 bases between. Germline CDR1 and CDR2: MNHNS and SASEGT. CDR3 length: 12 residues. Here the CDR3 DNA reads TGTGCCAGCAGTGAAGCGGGCTACGAGCAGTACTTC. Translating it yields CASSEAGYEQYF.

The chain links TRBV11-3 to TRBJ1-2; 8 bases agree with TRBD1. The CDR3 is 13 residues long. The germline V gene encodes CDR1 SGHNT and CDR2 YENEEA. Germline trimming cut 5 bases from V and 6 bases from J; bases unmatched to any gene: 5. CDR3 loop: CASSPSGGDGYTF. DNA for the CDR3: TGTGCCAGCAGCCCGTCAGGGGGCGATGGCTACACCTTC.

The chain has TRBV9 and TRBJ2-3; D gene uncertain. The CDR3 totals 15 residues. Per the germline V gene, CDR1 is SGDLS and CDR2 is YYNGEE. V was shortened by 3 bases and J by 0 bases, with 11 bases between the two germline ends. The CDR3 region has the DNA TGTGCCAGCAGCGCTCTATTATCTAGCACAGATACGCAGTATTTT. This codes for CASSALLSSTDTQYF.

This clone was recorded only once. This CDR3 reads CSSGTRRNEQFF. The CDR3 bases are TGCAGCTCCGGGACTAGAAGGAATGAGCAGTTCTTC. The rearrangement joins TRBV29-1 to TRBJ2-1, with TRBD2 matching over 8 bases. The CDR3 totals 12 residues. V dropped 8 bases and J dropped 7; count of bases not matched to a gene: 7. CDR1 and CDR2 from the germline V gene are SQVTM and ANQGSEA.

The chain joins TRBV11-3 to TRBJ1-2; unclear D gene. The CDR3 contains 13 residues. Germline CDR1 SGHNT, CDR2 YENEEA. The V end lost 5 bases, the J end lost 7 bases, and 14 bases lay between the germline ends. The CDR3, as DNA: TGTGCCAGCAGCCCGCAGGTGCAAGGTGGCTACACCTTC. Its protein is CASSPQVQGGYTF.

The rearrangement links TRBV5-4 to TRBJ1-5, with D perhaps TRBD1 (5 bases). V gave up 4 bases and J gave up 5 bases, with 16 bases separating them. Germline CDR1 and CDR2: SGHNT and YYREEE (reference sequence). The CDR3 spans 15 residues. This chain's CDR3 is CASSPGLQGDQPQHF. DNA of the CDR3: TGTGCCAGCAGCCCGGGGCTACAAGGAGATCAGCCCCAGCATTTT. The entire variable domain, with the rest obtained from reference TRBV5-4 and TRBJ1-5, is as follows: ETGVTQSPTHLIKTRGQQVTLRCSSQSGHNTVSWYQQALGQGPQFIFQYYREEENGRGNFPPRFSGLQFPNYSSELNVNALELDDSALYLCASSPGLQGDQPQHFGDGTRLSIL.

CDR3 in amino acids: CASSVDGSRTDTQYF. CDR3 sequence (DNA): TGTGCCAGCAGCGTAGATGGTAGTCGCACAGATACGCAGTATTTT. V is TRBV9 and J is TRBJ2-3; no clear D gene. V dropped 0 bases and J dropped 1 base, with 9 bases sitting between them. The V gene's germline CDR1 is SGDLS and CDR2 YYNGEE. The CDR3 consists of 15 residues. The full variable domain, rest sourced from reference TRBV9 and TRBJ2-3, is DSGVTQTPKHLITATGQRVTLRCSPRSGDLSVYWYQQSLDQGLQFLIQYYNGEERAKGNILERFSAQQFPDLHSELNLSSLELGDSALYFCASSVDGSRTDTQYFGPGTRLTVL.

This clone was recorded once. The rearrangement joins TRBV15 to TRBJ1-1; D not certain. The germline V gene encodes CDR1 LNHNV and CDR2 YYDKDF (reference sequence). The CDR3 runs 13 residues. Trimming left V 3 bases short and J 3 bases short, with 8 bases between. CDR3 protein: CATSSGRYTEAFF. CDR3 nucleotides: TGTGCCACCAGCAGTGGGCGGTACACTGAAGCTTTCTTT.

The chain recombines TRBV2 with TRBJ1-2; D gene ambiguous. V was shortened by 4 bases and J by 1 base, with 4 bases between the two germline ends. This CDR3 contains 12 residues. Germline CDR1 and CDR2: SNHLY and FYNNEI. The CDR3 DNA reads TGTGCCAGCAGTGCCGTTAACTATGGCTACACCTTC. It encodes CASSAVNYGYTF.

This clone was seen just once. This chain's CDR3 is CASSERGRFGYGYTF. The CDR3 bases are TGTGCCAGCAGTGAGCGAGGGAGGTTCGGCTATGGCTACACCTTC. V usage is TRBV6-1 and J usage is TRBJ1-2; unclear D gene. Trimming cost V 3 bases and J 4 bases, with 15 bases left between them. The CDR3 has 15 amino acids. CDR1 and CDR2 (germline): MNHNS, SASEGT.

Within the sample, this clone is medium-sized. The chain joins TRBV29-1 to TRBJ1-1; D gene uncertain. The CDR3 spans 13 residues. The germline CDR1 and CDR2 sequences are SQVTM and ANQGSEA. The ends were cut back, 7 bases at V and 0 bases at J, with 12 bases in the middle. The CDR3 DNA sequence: TGCAGCGGCCCCAGGACCTTGAACACTGAAGCTTTCTTT. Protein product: CSGPRTLNTEAFF.